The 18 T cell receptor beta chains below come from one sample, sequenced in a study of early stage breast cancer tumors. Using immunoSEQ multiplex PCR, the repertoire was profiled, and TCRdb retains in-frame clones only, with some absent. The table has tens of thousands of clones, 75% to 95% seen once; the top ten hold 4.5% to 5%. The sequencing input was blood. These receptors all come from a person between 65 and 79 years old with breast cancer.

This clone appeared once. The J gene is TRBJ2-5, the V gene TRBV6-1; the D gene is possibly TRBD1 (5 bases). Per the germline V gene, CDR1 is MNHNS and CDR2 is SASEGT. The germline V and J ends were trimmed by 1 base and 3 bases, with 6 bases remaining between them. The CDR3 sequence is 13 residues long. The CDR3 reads CASSEVREETQYF. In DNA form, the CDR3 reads TGTGCCAGCAGTGAAGTCAGGGAAGAGACCCAGTACTTC.

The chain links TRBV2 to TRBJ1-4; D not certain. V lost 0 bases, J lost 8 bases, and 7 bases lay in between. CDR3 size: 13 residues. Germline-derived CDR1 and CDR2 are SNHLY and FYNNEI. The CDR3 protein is CASSEAAGEKLFF. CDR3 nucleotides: TGTGCCAGCAGTGAAGCGGCTGGCGAAAAACTGTTTTTT.

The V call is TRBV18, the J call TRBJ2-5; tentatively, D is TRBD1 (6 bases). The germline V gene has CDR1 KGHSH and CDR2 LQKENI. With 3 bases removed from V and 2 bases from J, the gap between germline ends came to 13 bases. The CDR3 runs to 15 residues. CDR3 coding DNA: TGTGCCAGCTCACCCGTCCCGACAGGTCAAGAGACCCAGTACTTC. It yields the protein CASSPVPTGQETQYF.

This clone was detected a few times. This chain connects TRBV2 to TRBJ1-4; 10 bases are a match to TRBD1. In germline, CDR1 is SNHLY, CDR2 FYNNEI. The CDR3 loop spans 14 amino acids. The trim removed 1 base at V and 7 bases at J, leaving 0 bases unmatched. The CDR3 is CASSEGTGGEKLFF. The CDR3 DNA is TGTGCCAGCAGTGAAGGGACAGGGGGTGAAAAACTGTTTTTT.

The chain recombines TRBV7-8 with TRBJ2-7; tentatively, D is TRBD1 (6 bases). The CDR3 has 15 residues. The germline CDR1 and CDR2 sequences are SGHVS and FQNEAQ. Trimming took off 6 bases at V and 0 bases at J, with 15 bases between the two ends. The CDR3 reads CASSRAGALSYEQYF. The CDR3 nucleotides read TGTGCCAGCAGTCGAGCAGGGGCCCTCTCCTACGAGCAGTACTTC.

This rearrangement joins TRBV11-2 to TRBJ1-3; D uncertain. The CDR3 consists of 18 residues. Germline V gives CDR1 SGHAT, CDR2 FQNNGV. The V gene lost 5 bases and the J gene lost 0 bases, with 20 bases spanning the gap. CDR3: CASSQYGSASSSGNTIYF. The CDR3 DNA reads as TGTGCCAGCAGCCAATACGGGTCAGCGTCTAGCTCTGGAAACACCATATATTTT.

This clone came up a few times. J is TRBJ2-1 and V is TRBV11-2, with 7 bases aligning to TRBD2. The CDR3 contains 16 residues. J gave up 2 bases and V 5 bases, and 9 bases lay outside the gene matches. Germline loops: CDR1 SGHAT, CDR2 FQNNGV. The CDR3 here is CASSPIRGSAYNEQFF. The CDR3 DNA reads TGTGCCAGCAGCCCCATCCGCGGGAGTGCCTACAATGAGCAGTTCTTC.

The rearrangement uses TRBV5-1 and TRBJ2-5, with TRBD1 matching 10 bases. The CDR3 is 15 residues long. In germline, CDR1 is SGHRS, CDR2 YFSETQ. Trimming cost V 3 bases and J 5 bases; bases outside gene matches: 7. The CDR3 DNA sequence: TGCGCCAGCAGCTCGGGACAGGGGTGGTGGGAGACCCAGTACTTC. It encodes CASSSGQGWWETQYF.

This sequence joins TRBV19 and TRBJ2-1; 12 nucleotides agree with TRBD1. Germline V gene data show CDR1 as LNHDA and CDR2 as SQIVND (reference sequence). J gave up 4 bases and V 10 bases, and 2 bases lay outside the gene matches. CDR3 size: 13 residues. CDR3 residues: CATGQGAYNEQFF. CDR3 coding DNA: TGTGCCACGGGACAGGGGGCTTACAATGAGCAGTTCTTC.

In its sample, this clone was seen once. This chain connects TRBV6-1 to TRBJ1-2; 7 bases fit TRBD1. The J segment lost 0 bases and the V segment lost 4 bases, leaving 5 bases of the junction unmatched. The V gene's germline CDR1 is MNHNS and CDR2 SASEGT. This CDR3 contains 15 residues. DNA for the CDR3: TGTGCCAGCAGTGGGGACAGAGGCGCTAACTATGGCTACACCTTC. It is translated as CASSGDRGANYGYTF.

For the CDR3, the DNA is TGTGCCACCTCTTACAATGAGCAGTTCTTC. Translation gives CATSYNEQFF. The rearrangement links TRBV2 to TRBJ2-1, with D unclear. V lost 10 bases and J lost 4, with 5 bases in between. The CDR3 covers 10 residues. CDR1 is SNHLY, CDR2 FYNNEI, per germline. The entire variable domain, with the rest obtained from reference TRBV2 and TRBJ2-1, is as follows: EPEVTQTPSHQVTQMGQEVILRCVPISNHLYFYWYRQILGQKVEFLVSFYNNEISEKSEIFDDQFSVERPDGSNFTLKIRSTKLEDSAMYFCATSYNEQFFGPGTRLTVL.

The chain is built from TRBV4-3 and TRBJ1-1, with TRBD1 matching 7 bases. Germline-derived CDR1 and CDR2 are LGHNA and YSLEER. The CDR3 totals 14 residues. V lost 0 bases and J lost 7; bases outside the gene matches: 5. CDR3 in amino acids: CASSQERGDSEAFF. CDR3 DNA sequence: TGCGCCAGCAGCCAAGAGAGAGGGGACAGTGAAGCTTTCTTT.

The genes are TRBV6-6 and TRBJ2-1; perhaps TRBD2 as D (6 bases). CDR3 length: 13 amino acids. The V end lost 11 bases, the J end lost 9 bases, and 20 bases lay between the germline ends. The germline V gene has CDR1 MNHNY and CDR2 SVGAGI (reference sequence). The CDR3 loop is CAGRDFSSGEQFF. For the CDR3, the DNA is TGTGCCGGGCGGGACTTTTCCTCGGGTGAGCAGTTCTTC.

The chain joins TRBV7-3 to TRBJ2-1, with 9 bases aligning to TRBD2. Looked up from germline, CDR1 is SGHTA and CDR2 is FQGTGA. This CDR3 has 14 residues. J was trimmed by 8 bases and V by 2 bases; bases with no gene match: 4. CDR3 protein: CASSLGLARDEQFF. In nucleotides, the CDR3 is TGTGCCAGCAGCTTAGGACTAGCGCGGGATGAGCAGTTCTTC.

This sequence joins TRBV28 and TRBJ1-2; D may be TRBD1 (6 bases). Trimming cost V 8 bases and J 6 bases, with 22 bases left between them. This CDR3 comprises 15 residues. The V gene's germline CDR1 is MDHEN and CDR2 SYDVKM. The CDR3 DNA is TGTGCCAGCTCATGGGGTGGGGGGGCTAGGGATGGCTACACCTTC. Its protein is CASSWGGGARDGYTF.

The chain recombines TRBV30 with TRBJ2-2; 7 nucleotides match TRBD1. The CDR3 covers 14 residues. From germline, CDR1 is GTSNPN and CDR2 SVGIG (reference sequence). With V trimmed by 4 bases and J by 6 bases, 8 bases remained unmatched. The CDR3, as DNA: TGTGCCTGGACCCCGGGACAGATACCCGGGGAGCTGTTTTTT. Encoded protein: CAWTPGQIPGELFF.

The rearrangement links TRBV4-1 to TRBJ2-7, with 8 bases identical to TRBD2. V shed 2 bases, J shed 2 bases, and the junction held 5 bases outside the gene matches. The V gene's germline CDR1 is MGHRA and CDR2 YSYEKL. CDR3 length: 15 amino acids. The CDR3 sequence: CASSQTSGITYEQYF. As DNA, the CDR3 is TGCGCCAGCAGCCAAACTAGCGGTATCACCTACGAGCAGTACTTC.

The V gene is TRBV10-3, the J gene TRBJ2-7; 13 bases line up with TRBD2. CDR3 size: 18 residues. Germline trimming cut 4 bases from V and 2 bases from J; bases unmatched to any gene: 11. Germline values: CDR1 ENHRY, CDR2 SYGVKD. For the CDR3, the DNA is TGTGCCATCAGTGGGAACCCGTTAACTAGCGGGAGGGCCTACGAGCAGTACTTC. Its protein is CAISGNPLTSGRAYEQYF.